A selection of T cell receptor beta chains follows, all from one sample in a study of identical twins. TCRdb reprocessed the 5' RACE reads with MiXCR, giving one entry per CDR3 protein. The table includes 250,000 to 350,000 distinct CDR3 sequences, 7.5% to 9.5% detected once. The sample also formed part of further work on yellow fever vaccine responses in identical twins.

The specimen was CD8+ T cells sorted from blood. The receptors derive from a woman between 18 and 30 years old in good health. Each CDR3 is given with its conserved first and last residue. The order of the fields is clone size, J gene, D gene, V gene, CDR3 DNA, CDR3 protein. The D gene is left open where the match is weak. A row's size may be missing; if present it is once, few, many or a size class.

few,TRBJ2-7,-,TRBV20-1,TGCAGTGCCACGTTGCCGAGCGGAGGGGACGAGCAGTACTTC,CSATLPSGGDEQYF
once,TRBJ2-7,-,TRBV30,TGTGCCTGGAGTGTAGGAGGGGGCGGCTACGAGCAGTACTTC,CAWSVGGGGYEQYF
many,TRBJ2-1,TRBD2,TRBV5-5,TGTGCCAGCAGCTTAGCGGGGCCGAGCTCCTACAATGAGCAGTTCTTC,CASSLAGPSSYNEQFF
-,TRBJ2-7,TRBD2,TRBV4-1,TGCGCCAGCAGCCTTGATGGGGGGGCCTACGAGCAGTACTTC,CASSLDGGAYEQYF
many,TRBJ2-1,TRBD2,TRBV12-3/TRBV12-4,TGTGCCAGCAGTCCGCCGGGACTAGCGGGGACCAATGAGCAGTTCTTC,CASSPPGLAGTNEQFF
-,TRBJ2-1,-,TRBV5-6,TGTGCCAGCCTAGCCACTGGGACCCGAGCTGTCAATGAGCAGTTCTTC,CASLATGTRAVNEQFF
-,TRBJ2-3,TRBD1,TRBV12-3/TRBV12-4,TGTGCCAGCAGTAAGGGACAGGAATTCTATCGCACAGATACGCAGTATTTT,CASSKGQEFYRTDTQYF
-,TRBJ1-2,-,TRBV20-1,TGCAGTGCAAATTCGGGACCTCTTAACTATGGCTACACCTTC,CSANSGPLNYGYTF
-,TRBJ2-1,-,TRBV6-1,TGTGCCAGCAACGATGGGTACAGTGGACTCAATGAGCAGTTCTTC,CASNDGYSGLNEQFF
-,TRBJ2-5,-,TRBV4-1,TGCGCCAGCAGCCAAGATCGGGACGGAGAGACCCAGTACTTC,CASSQDRDGETQYF
-,TRBJ2-7,-,TRBV27,TGTGCCAGCAGTTTAACCTTCGGGACACACGAGCAGTACTTC,CASSLTFGTHEQYF
few,TRBJ2-7,-,TRBV28,TGTGCCAGCAGCCCAGCGACTAAACAGGGTCCCTACGAGCAGTACTTC,CASSPATKQGPYEQYF
few,TRBJ2-5,-,TRBV4-1,TGCGCCAGCAGCCAGCAGTGGCCCCAAGAGACCCAGTACTTC,CASSQQWPQETQYF
-,TRBJ2-7,-,TRBV4-3,TGCGCCAGCAGCCAAGAATTGGCGGGGTCCTACGAGCAGGACTTC,CASSQELAGSYEQDF
few,TRBJ2-7,TRBD2,TRBV4-1,TGCGCCAGCAGTACAGGACTAGCGGGAGGGCCTCTCTACGAGCAGTACTTC,CASSTGLAGGPLYEQYF
few,TRBJ2-7,-,TRBV29-1,TGCAGCGCCACCCCGACGGGATCCTACGAGCAGTACTTC,CSATPTGSYEQYF
few,TRBJ2-2,-,TRBV3-1,TGTGCCAGCAGCCTGGGGGCCCCGGGGGAGCTGTTTTTT,CASSLGAPGELFF
-,TRBJ2-2,-,TRBV7-2,TGTGCCAGCAGCTTAGTACCCCAGACAGGTTCGTCGGGGGAGCTGTTTTTT,CASSLVPQTGSSGELFF
-,TRBJ2-1,-,TRBV9,TGTGCCAGCAGCGTTGGGGAGAACAATGAGCAGTTCTTC,CASSVGENNEQFF
-,TRBJ2-3,-,TRBV10-3,TGTGCCATCAGTGAGATAGCTACGAGCACAGATACGCAGTATTTT,CAISEIATSTDTQYF
many,TRBJ2-7,TRBD1,TRBV27,TGTGCCAGCAGTGGATACCGGGACAGCCCCTACGAGCAGTACTTC,CASSGYRDSPYEQYF
few,TRBJ2-2,-,TRBV24-1,TGTGCCACCAGTGATTTCACCGGGGAGCTGTTTTTT,CATSDFTGELFF
-,TRBJ2-5,TRBD1,TRBV27,TGTGCCAGCAGTTTCCCACCGGGACAGGGTGACGAGACCCAGTACTTC,CASSFPPGQGDETQYF
few,TRBJ2-7,-,TRBV6-2/TRBV6-3,TGTGCCAGCAGTGCTAGGAGTCACTACGAGCAGTACTTC,CASSARSHYEQYF
few,TRBJ2-1,TRBD2,TRBV10-3,TGTGCCATCTACTCTGGGGGGGTCAATGAGCAGTTCTTC,CAIYSGGVNEQFF
-,TRBJ2-7,TRBD1,TRBV4-3,TGCGCCAGCAGCCATATGACAGGGGGAAACTACGAGCAGTACTTC,CASSHMTGGNYEQYF
-,TRBJ1-2,TRBD1,TRBV20-1,TGCAGTGCTAGGGTCCCGGACAGGGGTTATGGCTACACCTTC,CSARVPDRGYGYTF
few,TRBJ2-2,-,TRBV11-2,TGTGCCAGCAGCTTAGAAATGGTCGGCGGGGGCGCTAACACCGGGGAGCTGTTTTTT,CASSLEMVGGGANTGELFF
few,TRBJ2-1,TRBD2,TRBV25-1,TGTGCCAGCAGTGATAACCTCGGGCGGGAGGGGAACAATGAGCAGTTCTTC,CASSDNLGREGNNEQFF
-,TRBJ2-7,-,TRBV7-8,TGTGCCAGCAGCTTAGGGTGGGAGATTTACGAGCAGTACTTC,CASSLGWEIYEQYF
few,TRBJ1-2,-,TRBV7-8,TGTGCCAGCAGCTCGAGGGCAGGGGTAGATGGCTACACCTTC,CASSSRAGVDGYTF
few,TRBJ2-2,-,TRBV30,TGTGCCTGGAGTGTACTTCCCAACACCGGGGAGCTGTTTTTT,CAWSVLPNTGELFF
few,TRBJ2-1,TRBD1,TRBV7-6,TGTGCCAGCAGCTTAGGCCCAGTGGACAGGGGGTACAATGAGCAGTTCTTC,CASSLGPVDRGYNEQFF
medium-sized,TRBJ1-4,-,TRBV20-1,TGCAGTGCTAGCTCCCCTTCGGGGAATGAAAAACTGTTTTTT,CSASSPSGNEKLFF
-,TRBJ2-7,TRBD2,TRBV28,TGTGCCAGCAGGACGCAGTTTTCCCCTAGCGGGAGGCTGTACTTC,CASRTQFSPSGRLYF
few,TRBJ2-3,TRBD2,TRBV4-3,TGCGCCAGCAGCCAACGGACGGGAGGAAGCACAGATACGCAGTATTTT,CASSQRTGGSTDTQYF
many,TRBJ2-3,-,TRBV27,TGTGCCAGCAGTTCGTCCAGTCTCACAGATACGCAGTATTTT,CASSSSSLTDTQYF
-,TRBJ1-1,TRBD1,TRBV9,TGTGCCAGCAGCCCGTGGACAGGGGGCGATCACACTGAAGCTTTCTTT,CASSPWTGGDHTEAFF
few,TRBJ1-1,TRBD1,TRBV29-1,TGCAGCGTGGGGACAGGGGGCACTGAAGCTTTCTTT,CSVGTGGTEAFF
few,TRBJ2-3,-,TRBV28,TGTGCCAGCAGTCTTTGGAGTAGCGGCCCCACAGATACGCAGTATTTT,CASSLWSSGPTDTQYF
many,TRBJ2-7,-,TRBV12-3/TRBV12-4,TGTGCCAGCAGTTTTTTAGGGGCCTACGAGCAGTACTTC,CASSFLGAYEQYF
few,TRBJ2-2,-,TRBV5-1,TGCGCCAGCAGCTCGGCCATGGTGCGAAAGGACACCGGGGAGCTGTTTTTT,CASSSAMVRKDTGELFF
few,TRBJ2-1,-,TRBV4-3,TGCGCCAGCAGCCAAGGCCAGCTTCTCGACAATGAGCAGTTCTTC,CASSQGQLLDNEQFF
few,TRBJ2-3,TRBD2,TRBV3-1,TGTGCCAGCAGCCAGGGGACTAGCGGAGACACAGATACGCAGTATTTT,CASSQGTSGDTDTQYF
few,TRBJ1-1,-,TRBV11-2,TGTGCCAGCAGCTCCGGGTACCGACAGTTCCAAGCTTTCTTT,CASSSGYRQFQAFF
-,TRBJ2-2,-,TRBV5-6,TGTGCCAGCAGCGTCACGTGGTACAGTGCGAACACCGGGGAGCTGTTTTTT,CASSVTWYSANTGELFF
-,TRBJ2-1,TRBD1,TRBV2,TGTGCCAGCCGGGGACAGGGGGCGATCAATGAGCAGTTCTTC,CASRGQGAINEQFF
-,TRBJ1-1,-,TRBV2,TGTGCCAGCAGTGTTTTGGGGAGGACTGAAGCTTTCTTT,CASSVLGRTEAFF
many,TRBJ2-2,-,TRBV20-1,TGCAGTGCTCACCTAACAGGGACGAACACCGGGGAGCTGTTTTTT,CSAHLTGTNTGELFF